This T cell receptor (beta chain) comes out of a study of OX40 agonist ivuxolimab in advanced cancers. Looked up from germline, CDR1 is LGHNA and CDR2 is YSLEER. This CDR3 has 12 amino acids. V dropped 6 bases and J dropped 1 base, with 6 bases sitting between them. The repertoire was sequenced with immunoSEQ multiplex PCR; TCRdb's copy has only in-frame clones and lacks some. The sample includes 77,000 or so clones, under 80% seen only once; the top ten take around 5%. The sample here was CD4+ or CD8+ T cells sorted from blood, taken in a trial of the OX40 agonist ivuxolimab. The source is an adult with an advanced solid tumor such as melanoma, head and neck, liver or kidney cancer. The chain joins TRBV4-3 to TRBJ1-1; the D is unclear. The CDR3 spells CASRAENTEAFF. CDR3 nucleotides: TGCGCCAGCAGGGCAGAGAACACTGAAGCTTTCTTT.